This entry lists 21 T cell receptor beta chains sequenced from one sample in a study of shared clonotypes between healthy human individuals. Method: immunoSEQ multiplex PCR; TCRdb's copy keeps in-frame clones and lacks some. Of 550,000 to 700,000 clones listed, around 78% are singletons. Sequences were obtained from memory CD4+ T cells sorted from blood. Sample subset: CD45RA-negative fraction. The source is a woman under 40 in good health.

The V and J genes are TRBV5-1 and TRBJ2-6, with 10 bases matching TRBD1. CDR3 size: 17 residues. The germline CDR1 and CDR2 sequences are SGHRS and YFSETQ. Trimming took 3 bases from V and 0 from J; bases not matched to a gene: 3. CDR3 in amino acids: CASSSGTGVSGANVLTF. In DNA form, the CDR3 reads TGCGCCAGCAGCTCCGGGACAGGGGTCTCTGGGGCCAACGTCCTGACTTTC. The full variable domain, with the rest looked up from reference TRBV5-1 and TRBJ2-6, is KAGVTQTPRYLIKTRGQQVTLSCSPISGHRSVSWYQQTPGQGLQFLFEYFSETQRNKGNFPGRFSGRQFSNSRSEMNVSTLELGDSALYLCASSSGTGVSGANVLTFGAGSRLTVL.

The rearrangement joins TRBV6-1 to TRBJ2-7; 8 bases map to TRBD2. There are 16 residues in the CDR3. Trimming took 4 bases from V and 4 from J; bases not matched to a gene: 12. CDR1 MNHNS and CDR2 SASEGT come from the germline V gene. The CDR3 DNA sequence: TGTGCCAGCAGTGCCCCAGGGAGCGGGAGAGGATACGAGCAGTACTTC. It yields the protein CASSAPGSGRGYEQYF.

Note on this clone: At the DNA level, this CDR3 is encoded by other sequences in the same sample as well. In DNA form, the CDR3 reads TGTGCCAGCAGTGTAGCAGGAAGCACAGATACGCAGTATTTT. Its protein product is CASSVAGSTDTQYF. The chain employs TRBV6-1 and TRBJ2-3; D remains ambiguous. The germline V and J ends were trimmed by 4 bases and 0 bases, with 8 bases remaining between them. The CDR3 runs 14 residues. Germline assignment: CDR1 MNHNS and CDR2 SASEGT.

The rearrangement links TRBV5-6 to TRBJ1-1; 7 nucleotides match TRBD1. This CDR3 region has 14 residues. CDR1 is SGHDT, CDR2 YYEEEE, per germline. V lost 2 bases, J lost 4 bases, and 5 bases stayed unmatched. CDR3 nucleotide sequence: TGTGCCAGCAGCTTCCGGACAGGAGGCACTGAAGCTTTCTTT. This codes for CASSFRTGGTEAFF.

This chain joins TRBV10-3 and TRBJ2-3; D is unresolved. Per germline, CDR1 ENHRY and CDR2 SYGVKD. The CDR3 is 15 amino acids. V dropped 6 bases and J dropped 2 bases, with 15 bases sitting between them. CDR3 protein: CAISNLGIATDTQYF. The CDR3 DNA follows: TGTGCCATCAGCAACCTTGGGATAGCCACAGATACGCAGTATTTT.

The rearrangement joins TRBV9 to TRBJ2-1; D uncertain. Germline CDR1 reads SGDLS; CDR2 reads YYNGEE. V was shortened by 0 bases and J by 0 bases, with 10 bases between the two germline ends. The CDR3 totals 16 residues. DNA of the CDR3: TGTGCCAGCAGCGTAGTGAAAGGGATCTCCTACAATGAGCAGTTCTTC. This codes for CASSVVKGISYNEQFF.

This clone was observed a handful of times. The CDR3 DNA reads TGTGCCAGCAGTGAAAAAGGGGGGGCGAACACTGAAGCTTTCTTT. Amino acids: CASSEKGGANTEAFF. V is TRBV6-1 and J is TRBJ1-1; tentative D call: TRBD1 (6 bases). The germline V and J ends were trimmed by 2 bases and 1 base, with 11 bases remaining between them. CDR3 length: 15 amino acids. Germline V CDR1 and CDR2: MNHNS, SASEGT.

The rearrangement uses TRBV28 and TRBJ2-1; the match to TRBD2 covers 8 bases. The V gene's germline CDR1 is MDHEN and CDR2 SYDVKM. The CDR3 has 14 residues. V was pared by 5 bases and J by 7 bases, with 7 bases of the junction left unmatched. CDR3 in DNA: TGTGCCAGCAGTAGCGGGAGTCATGGGAATGAGCAGTTCTTC. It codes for CASSSGSHGNEQFF.

CDR3 sequence reads: CASSAGLYGYTF. The CDR3 DNA follows: TGTGCCAGCAGCGCAGGGCTTTATGGCTACACCTTC. The genes are TRBV5-6 and TRBJ1-2; the D gene is possibly TRBD1 (5 bases). The germline V gene has CDR1 SGHDT and CDR2 YYEEEE. V shed 4 bases and J shed 5 bases, with 9 bases lying between them. The CDR3 contains 12 residues.

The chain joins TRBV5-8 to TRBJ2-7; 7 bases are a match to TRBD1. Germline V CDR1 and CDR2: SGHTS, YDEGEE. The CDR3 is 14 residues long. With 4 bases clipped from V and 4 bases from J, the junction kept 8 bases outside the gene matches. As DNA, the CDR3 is TGTGCCAGCAGCCCCGGGACAGCTATATACGAGCAGTACTTC. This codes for CASSPGTAIYEQYF.

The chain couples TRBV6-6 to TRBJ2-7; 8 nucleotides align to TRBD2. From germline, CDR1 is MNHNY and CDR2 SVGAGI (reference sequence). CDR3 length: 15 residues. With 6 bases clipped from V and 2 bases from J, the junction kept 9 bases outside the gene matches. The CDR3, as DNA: TGTGCCAGCAGCCCCTGGACTAGCCAAACCTACGAGCAGTACTTC. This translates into CASSPWTSQTYEQYF.

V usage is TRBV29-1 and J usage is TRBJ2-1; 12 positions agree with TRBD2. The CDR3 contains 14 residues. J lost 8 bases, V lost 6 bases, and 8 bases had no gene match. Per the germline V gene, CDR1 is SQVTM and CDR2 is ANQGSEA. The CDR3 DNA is TGCAGCGTGCGATGGACTAGCGGGAATCATGAGCAGTTCTTC. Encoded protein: CSVRWTSGNHEQFF.

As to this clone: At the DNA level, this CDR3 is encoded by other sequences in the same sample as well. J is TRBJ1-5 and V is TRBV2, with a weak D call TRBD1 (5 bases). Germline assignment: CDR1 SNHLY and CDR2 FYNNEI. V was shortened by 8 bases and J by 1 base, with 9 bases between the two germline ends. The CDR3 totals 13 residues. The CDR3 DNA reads TGTGCCAGCCGGGACTACAGCAATCAGCCCCAGCATTTT. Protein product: CASRDYSNQPQHF.

This CDR3 reads CASSAKRVGTAYEQYF. The CDR3, as DNA: TGTGCCAGCAGCGCGAAGAGGGTGGGAACCGCCTACGAGCAGTACTTC. This chain joins TRBV7-8 and TRBJ2-7, with a weak D call TRBD2 (5 bases). Trimming cost V 5 bases and J 2 bases, with 19 bases left between them. Germline CDR1 SGHVS, CDR2 FQNEAQ. The CDR3 consists of 16 residues.

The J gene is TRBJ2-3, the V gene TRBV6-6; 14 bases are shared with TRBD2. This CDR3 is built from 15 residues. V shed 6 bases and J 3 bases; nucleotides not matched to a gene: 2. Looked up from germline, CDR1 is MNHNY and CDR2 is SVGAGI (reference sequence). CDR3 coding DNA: TGTGCCAGCAGGGGGACTAGCGGGAGAACAGATACGCAGTATTTT. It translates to CASRGTSGRTDTQYF.

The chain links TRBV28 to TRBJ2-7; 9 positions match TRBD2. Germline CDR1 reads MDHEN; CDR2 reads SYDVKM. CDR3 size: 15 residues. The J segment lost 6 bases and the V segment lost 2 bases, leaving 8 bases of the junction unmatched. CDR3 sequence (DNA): TGTGCCAGCAGTTTAATAGGAGCGGGGGGTATCGAGCAGTACTTC. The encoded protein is CASSLIGAGGIEQYF.

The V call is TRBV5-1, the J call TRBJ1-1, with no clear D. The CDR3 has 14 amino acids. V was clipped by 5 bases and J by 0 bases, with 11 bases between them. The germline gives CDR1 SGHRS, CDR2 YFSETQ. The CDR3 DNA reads TGCGCCAGCAGAGAACCCTTCATGAACACTGAAGCTTTCTTT. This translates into CASREPFMNTEAFF.

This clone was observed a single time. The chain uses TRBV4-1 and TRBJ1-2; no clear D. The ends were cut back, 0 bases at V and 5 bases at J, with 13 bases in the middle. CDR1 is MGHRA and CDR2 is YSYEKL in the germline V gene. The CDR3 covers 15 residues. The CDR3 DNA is TGCGCCAGCAGCCAAGAATTTGGCAGGAAGTATGGCTACACCTTC. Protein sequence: CASSQEFGRKYGYTF.

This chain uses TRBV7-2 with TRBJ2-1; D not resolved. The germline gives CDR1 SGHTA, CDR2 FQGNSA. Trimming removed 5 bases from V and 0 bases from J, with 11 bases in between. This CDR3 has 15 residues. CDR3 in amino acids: CASSSMGSSYNEQFF. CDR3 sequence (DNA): TGTGCCAGCAGCAGCATGGGAAGCTCCTACAATGAGCAGTTCTTC.

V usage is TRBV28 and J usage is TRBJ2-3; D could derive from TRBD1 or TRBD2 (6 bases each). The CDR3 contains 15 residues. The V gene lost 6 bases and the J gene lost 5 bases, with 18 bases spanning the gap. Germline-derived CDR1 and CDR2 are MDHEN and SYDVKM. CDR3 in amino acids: CASSLQGRSGDTQYF. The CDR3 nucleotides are TGTGCCAGCAGCCTCCAGGGGAGGAGTGGAGATACGCAGTATTTT.

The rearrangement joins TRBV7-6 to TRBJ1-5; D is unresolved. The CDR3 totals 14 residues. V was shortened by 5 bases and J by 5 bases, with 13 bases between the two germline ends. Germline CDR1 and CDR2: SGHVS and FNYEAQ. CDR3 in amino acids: CASSAGSQYQPQHF. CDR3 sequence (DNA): TGTGCCAGCAGCGCGGGCTCACAATATCAGCCCCAGCATTTT.